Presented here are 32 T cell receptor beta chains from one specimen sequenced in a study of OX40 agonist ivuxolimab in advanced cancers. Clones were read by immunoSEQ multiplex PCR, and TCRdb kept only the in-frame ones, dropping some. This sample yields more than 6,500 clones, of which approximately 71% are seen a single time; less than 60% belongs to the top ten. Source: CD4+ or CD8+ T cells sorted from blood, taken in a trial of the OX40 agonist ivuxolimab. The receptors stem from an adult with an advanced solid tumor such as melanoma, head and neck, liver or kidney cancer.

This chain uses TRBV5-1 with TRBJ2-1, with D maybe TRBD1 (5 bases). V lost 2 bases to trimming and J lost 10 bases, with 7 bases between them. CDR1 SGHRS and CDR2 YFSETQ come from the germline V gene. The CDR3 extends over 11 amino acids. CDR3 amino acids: CASSFGQEQFF. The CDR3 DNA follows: TGCGCCAGCAGCTTCGGACAAGAGCAGTTCTTC. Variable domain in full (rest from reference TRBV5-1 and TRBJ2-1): KAGVTQTPRYLIKTRGQQVTLSCSPISGHRSVSWYQQTPGQGLQFLFEYFSETQRNKGNFPGRFSGRQFSNSRSEMNVSTLELGDSALYLCASSFGQEQFFGPGTRLTVL.

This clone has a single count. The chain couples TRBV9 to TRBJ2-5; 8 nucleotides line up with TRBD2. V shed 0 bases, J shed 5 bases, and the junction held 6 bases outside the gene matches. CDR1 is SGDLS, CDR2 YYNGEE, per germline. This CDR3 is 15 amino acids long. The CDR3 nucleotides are TGTGCCAGCAGCGTAGATCAGCGGGGGTGGGAGACCCAGTACTTC. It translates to CASSVDQRGWETQYF.

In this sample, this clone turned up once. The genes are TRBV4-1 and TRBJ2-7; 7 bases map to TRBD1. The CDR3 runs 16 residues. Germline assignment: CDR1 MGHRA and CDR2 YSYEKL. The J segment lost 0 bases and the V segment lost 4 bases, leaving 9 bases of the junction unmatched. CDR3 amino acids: CASSPRTGRSSYEQYF. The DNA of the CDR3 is TGCGCCAGCAGCCCTCGGACAGGCCGGTCCTCCTACGAGCAGTACTTC.

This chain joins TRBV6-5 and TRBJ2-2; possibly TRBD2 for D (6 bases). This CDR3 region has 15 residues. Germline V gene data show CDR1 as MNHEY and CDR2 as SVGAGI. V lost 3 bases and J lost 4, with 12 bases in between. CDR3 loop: CASSYRGSFTGELFF. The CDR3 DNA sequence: TGTGCCAGCAGTTATCGGGGGTCCTTCACCGGGGAGCTGTTTTTT.

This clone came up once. The CDR3 loop reads CASSSRQGGAGNTIYF. CDR3 in DNA: TGTGCCAGCAGCTCTCGACAGGGAGGAGCTGGAAACACCATATATTTT. The rearrangement uses TRBV7-9 and TRBJ1-3; 7 positions agree with TRBD1. V dropped 4 bases and J dropped 2; count of bases not matched to a gene: 8. CDR3 length: 16 amino acids. Per the germline V gene, CDR1 is SEHNR and CDR2 is FQNEAQ (reference sequence).

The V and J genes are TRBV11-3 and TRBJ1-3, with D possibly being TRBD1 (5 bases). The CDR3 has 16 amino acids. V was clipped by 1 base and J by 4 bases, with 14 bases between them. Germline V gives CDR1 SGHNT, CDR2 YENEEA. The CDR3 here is CASSLGKDSSGNTIYF. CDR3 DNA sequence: TGTGCCAGCAGCTTAGGCAAAGACAGTTCCGGAAACACCATATATTTT.

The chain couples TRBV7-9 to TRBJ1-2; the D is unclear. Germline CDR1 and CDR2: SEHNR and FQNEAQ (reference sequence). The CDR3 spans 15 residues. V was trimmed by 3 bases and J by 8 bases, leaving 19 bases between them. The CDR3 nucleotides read TGTGCCAGCAGCTTTGAAGATCCGGTGATTTGGGGCTACACCTTC. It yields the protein CASSFEDPVIWGYTF.

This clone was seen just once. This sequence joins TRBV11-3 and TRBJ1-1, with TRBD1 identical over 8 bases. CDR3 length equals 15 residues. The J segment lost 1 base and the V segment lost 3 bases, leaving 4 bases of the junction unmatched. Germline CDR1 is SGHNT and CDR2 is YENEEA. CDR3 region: CASSLTTGGNTEAFF. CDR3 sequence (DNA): TGTGCCAGCAGCTTGACCACAGGGGGGAACACTGAAGCTTTCTTT.

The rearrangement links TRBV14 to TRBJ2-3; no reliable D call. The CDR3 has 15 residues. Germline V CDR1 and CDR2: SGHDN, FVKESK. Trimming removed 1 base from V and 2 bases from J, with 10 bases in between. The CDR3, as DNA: TGTGCCAGCAGCCAAGGATTACGGTACACAGATACGCAGTATTTT. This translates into CASSQGLRYTDTQYF.

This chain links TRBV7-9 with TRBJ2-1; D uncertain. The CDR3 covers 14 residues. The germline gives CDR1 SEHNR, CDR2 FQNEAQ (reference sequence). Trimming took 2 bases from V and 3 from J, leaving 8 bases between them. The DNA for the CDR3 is TGTGCCAGCAGCTTATCGACGGGCTACAATGAGCAGTTCTTC. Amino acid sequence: CASSLSTGYNEQFF. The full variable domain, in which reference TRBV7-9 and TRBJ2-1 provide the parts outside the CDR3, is DTGVSQNPRHKITKRGQNVTFRCDPISEHNRLYWYRQTLGQGPEFLTYFQNEAQLEKSRLLSDRFSAERPKGSFSTLEIQRTEQGDSAMYLCASSLSTGYNEQFFGPGTRLTVL.

The CDR3 reads CASRGGNQPQHF. CDR3 in DNA: TGTGCCAGCAGGGGGGGGAATCAGCCCCAGCATTTT. The genes are TRBV6-1 and TRBJ1-5, with D possibly TRBD1 on 5 matching bases. Germline CDR1 and CDR2: MNHNS and SASEGT. CDR3 length: 12 residues. V dropped 6 bases and J dropped 4 bases, with 7 bases sitting between them.

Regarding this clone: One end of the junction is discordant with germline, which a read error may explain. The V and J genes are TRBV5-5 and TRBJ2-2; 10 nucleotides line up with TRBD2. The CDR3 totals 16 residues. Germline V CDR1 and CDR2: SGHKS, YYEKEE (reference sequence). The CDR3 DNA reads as TGTGCCAGCAGTTTGGCTAGCGGGGGGAACACCGGGGAGCTGTTTTTT. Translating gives CASSLASGGNTGELFF.

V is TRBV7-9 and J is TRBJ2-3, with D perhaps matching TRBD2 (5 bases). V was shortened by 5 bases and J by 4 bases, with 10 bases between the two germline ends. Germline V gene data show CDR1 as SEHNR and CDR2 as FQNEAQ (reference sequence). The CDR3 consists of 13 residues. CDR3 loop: CASSLTIADTQYF. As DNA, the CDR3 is TGTGCCAGCAGCCTGACTATCGCAGATACGCAGTATTTT.

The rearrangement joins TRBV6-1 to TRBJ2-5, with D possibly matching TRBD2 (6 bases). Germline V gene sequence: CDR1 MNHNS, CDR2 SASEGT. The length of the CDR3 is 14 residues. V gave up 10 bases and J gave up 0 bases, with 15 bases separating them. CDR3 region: CATQGRDYQETQYF. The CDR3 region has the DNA TGTGCCACCCAAGGCCGGGACTACCAAGAGACCCAGTACTTC.

CDR3 amino acids: CASGPGEGNTEAFF. CDR3 nucleotides: TGTGCCAGCGGCCCAGGGGAGGGGAACACTGAAGCTTTCTTT. The chain combines TRBV25-1 with TRBJ1-1; D is perhaps TRBD1 (6 bases). Germline assignment: CDR1 MGHDK and CDR2 SYGVNS. Trimming shortened V by 8 bases and J by 1 base, and 14 bases separated the two germline ends. This CDR3 comprises 14 residues.

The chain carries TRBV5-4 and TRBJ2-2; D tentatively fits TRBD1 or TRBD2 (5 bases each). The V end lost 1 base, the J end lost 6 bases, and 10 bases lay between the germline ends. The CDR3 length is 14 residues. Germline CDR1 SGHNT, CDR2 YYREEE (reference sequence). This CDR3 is CASSLNWGSGELFF. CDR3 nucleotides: TGTGCCAGCAGCTTGAATTGGGGGTCCGGGGAGCTGTTTTTT.

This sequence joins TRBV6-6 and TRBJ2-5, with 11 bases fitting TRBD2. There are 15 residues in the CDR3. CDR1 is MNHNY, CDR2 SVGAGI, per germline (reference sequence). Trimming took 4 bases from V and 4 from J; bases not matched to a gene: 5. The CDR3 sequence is CASSSSLAGGETQYF. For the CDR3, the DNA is TGTGCCAGCAGTTCGTCTCTAGCGGGGGGAGAGACCCAGTACTTC.

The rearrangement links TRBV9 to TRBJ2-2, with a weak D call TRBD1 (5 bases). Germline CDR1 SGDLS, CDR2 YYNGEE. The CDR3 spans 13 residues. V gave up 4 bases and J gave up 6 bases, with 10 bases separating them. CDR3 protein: CASSPQGAGELFF. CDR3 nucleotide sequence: TGTGCCAGCAGCCCTCAGGGTGCCGGGGAGCTGTTTTTT.

The CDR3 spells CASSSGTGWNTEAFF. The CDR3 DNA is TGTGCCAGCAGCTCCGGGACAGGGTGGAACACTGAAGCTTTCTTT. This chain joins TRBV7-2 and TRBJ1-1, with 9 bases lining up with TRBD1. The CDR3 has 15 amino acids. Germline V gives CDR1 SGHTA, CDR2 FQGNSA. V dropped 4 bases and J dropped 1; count of bases not matched to a gene: 4.

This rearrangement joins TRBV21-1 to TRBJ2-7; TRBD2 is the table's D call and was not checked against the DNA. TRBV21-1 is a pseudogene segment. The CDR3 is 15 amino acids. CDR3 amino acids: CASSKVNLDSYEQYF. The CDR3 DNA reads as TGTGCCAGCAGCAAAGTGAACTTAGACTCCTACGAGCAGTACTTC.

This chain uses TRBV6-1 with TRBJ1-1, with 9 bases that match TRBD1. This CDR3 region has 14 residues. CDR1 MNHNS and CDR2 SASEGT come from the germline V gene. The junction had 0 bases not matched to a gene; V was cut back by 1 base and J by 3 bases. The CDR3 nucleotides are TGTGCCAGCAGTGAAGGGGACAGGGACACTGAAGCTTTCTTT. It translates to CASSEGDRDTEAFF.

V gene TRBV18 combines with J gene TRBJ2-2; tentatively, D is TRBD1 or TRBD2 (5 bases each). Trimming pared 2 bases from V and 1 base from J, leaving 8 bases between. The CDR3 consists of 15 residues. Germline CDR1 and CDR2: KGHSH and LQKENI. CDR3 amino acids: CASSPGGWNTGELFF. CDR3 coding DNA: TGTGCCAGCTCACCAGGGGGATGGAACACCGGGGAGCTGTTTTTT.

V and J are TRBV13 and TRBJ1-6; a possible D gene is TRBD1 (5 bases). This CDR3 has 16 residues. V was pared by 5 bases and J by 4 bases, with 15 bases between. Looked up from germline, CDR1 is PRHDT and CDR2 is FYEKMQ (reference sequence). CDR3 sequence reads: CASSPPGGGYNSPLHF. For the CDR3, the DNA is TGTGCCAGCAGCCCACCCGGGGGGGGGTATAATTCACCCCTCCACTTT.

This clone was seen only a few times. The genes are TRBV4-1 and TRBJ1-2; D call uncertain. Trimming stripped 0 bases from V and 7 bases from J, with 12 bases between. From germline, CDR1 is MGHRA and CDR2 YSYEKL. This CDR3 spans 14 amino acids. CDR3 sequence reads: CASSQDRLTAGYTF. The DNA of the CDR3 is TGCGCCAGCAGCCAAGATAGGCTCACCGCTGGCTACACCTTC.

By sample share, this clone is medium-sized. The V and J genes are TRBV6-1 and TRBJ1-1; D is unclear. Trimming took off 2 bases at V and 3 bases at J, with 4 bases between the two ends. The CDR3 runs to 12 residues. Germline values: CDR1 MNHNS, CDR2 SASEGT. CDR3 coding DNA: TGTGCCAGCAGTGAACAATACACTGAAGCTTTCTTT. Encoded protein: CASSEQYTEAFF.

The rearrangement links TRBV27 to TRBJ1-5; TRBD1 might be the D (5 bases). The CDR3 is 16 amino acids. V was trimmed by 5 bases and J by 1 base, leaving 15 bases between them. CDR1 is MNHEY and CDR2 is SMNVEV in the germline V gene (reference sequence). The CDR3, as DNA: TGTGCCAGCAGTCCCTTGTTGGGGCCGAGCAATCAGCCCCAGCATTTT. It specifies CASSPLLGPSNQPQHF.

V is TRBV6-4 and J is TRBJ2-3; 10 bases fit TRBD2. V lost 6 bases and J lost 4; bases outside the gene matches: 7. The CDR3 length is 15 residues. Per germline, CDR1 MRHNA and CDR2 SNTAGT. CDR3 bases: TGTGCCAGCAGGGCTACTAGCGGGGCCCCAGATACGCAGTATTTT. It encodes CASRATSGAPDTQYF.

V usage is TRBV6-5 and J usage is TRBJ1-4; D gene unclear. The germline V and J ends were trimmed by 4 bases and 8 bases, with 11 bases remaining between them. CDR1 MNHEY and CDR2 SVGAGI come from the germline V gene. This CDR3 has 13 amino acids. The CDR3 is CASSSPSEEKLFF. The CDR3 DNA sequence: TGTGCCAGCAGTTCCCCCAGTGAAGAAAAACTGTTTTTT.

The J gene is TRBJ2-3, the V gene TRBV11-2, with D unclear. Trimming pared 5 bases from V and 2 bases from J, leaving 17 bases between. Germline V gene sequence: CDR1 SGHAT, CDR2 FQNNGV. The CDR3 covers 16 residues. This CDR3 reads CASSHVTGKLTDTQYF. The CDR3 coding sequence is TGTGCCAGCAGCCACGTGACCGGAAAACTCACAGATACGCAGTATTTT.

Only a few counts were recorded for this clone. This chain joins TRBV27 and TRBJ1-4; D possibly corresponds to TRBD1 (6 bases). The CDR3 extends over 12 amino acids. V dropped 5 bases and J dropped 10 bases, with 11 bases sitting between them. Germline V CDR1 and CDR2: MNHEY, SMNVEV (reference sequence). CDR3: CASSPGVGKLFF. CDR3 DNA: TGTGCCAGCAGTCCAGGGGTGGGAAAACTGTTTTTT.

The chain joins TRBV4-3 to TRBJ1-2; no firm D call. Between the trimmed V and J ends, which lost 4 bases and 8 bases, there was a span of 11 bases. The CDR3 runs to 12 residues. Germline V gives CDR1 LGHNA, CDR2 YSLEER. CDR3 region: CASSLLREGYTF. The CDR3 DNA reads TGCGCCAGCAGCCTCCTAAGGGAGGGCTACACCTTC.

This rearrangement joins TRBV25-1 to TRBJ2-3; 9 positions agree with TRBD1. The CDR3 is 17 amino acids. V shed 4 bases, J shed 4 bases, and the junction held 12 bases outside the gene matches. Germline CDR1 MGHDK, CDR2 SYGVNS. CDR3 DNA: TGTGCCAGCAGTGGCTCATTCCGGGACAGGGACCCAGATACGCAGTATTTT. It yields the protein CASSGSFRDRDPDTQYF.